These 5 T cell receptor beta chains were sequenced from one sample in a study of blood T cells in healthy people across ages. PCR was performed a second time for about 7 to 11 cycles using a sample-barcoded 5' primer and a J-beta primer mix. MiXCR was run by TCRdb on the 5' RACE reads, yielding one entry per CDR3 protein. The table lists about 680,000 distinct CDR3 sequences, around 45% of them singletons. Sample: blood. The receptors come from a woman aged 55 to 70 in good health.

The rearrangement uses TRBV20-1 and TRBJ2-7; unclear D gene. Germline values: CDR1 DFQATT, CDR2 SNEGSKA (reference sequence). This CDR3 is built from 14 residues. Trimming stripped 5 bases from V and 7 bases from J, with 21 bases between. The CDR3 nucleotides read TGCAGTGCTCCATCCTTGGGCTCCTACAGTGAGCAGTACTTC. Amino acid sequence: CSAPSLGSYSEQYF.

The J gene is TRBJ1-5, the V gene TRBV15; D may be TRBD1 (5 bases). V was cut by 0 bases and J by 6 bases, with 9 bases left in between. The germline gives CDR1 LNHNV, CDR2 YYDKDF (reference sequence). The CDR3 length is 14 residues. The DNA of the CDR3 is TGTGCCACCAGCAGAGATACCGGGGGTCAGCCCCAGCATTTT. It codes for CATSRDTGGQPQHF.

V usage is TRBV5-5 and J usage is TRBJ1-1; D unresolved. The CDR3 is made up of 14 amino acids. V was trimmed by 0 bases and J by 7 bases, leaving 13 bases between them. Germline loops: CDR1 SGHKS, CDR2 YYEKEE (reference sequence). CDR3 sequence: CASSLEPESGEAFF. The DNA for the CDR3 is TGTGCCAGCAGCTTGGAACCAGAGAGTGGTGAAGCTTTCTTT.

V and J are TRBV28 and TRBJ2-7, with 9 positions matching TRBD1. The CDR3 is 16 amino acids. The V segment lost 5 bases and the J segment 3 bases; nucleotides outside the gene matches: 11. CDR1 is MDHEN and CDR2 is SYDVKM in the germline V gene. The DNA for the CDR3 is TGTGCCAGCAGTCCACACCTGGACAGGGGATTCTACGAGCAGTACTTC. It is translated as CASSPHLDRGFYEQYF.

This clonotype was observed a few times. J is TRBJ2-4 and V is TRBV20-1; D is uncertain. The CDR3 has 10 residues. Germline assignment: CDR1 DFQATT and CDR2 SNEGSKA (reference sequence). Trimming left V 5 bases short and J 9 bases short, with 8 bases between. The CDR3 protein is CSARVGIQYF. As DNA, the CDR3 is TGCAGTGCTCGAGTAGGCATTCAGTACTTC.